Below, 9 T cell receptor beta chains from the same sample are listed, as sequenced in a study of Graves' ophthalmopathy and Graves' hyperthyroidism (dated by TCRdb to 2016 to 2018). Sequencing was carried out with an Illumina HiSeq 2000. For repertoire sequencing, the TCR beta CDR3 regions were amplified from RNA transcripts. HTBI primers and the Qiagen OneStep RT-PCR kit were used in a first-round RT-PCR, which was followed by a second-round multiplex PCR, size selection and purification. In TCRdb, the public reads were trimmed at Q25 with fastp and aligned with MiXCR, with productive beta chains retained. Rows merge per CDR3 protein into single entries with the most common DNA and genes. The sample profile shows 620,000 or so distinct CDR3 sequences; roughly 20% of them were found once. Roughly 7.4% of the sample rests with the top ten. The source material was peripheral blood. The receptors originated from a woman aged 18 to 35 with stable Graves' hyperthyroidism. Some clones in this sample may be carry-over from other donors' samples. Donor details come from another sample of the same person, matched by shared clones.

This clonotype was recorded at least ten times. The rearrangement links TRBV7-9 to TRBJ2-4; TRBD1 matches 8 bases. V dropped 4 bases and J dropped 3; count of bases not matched to a gene: 8. The CDR3 consists of 16 residues. Germline V gene data show CDR1 as SEHNR and CDR2 as FQNEAQ (reference sequence). CDR3 nucleotide sequence: TGTGCCAGCAGCTCAGGACAGGGAATGGGCAAAAACATTCAGTACTTC. This sequence encodes CASSSGQGMGKNIQYF.

The rearrangement links TRBV28 to TRBJ2-7; perhaps TRBD1 as D (6 bases). The CDR3 has 14 amino acids. Germline V gene data show CDR1 as MDHEN and CDR2 as SYDVKM. With 1 base removed from V and 2 bases from J, the gap between germline ends came to 9 bases. The CDR3 loop reads CASSLSRQAYEQYF. The CDR3 bases are TGTGCCAGCAGTTTATCGAGACAGGCCTACGAGCAGTACTTC. Variable domain in full (rest from reference TRBV28 and TRBJ2-7): DVKVTQSSRYLVKRTGEKVFLECVQDMDHENMFWYRQDPGLGLRLIYFSYDVKMKEKGDIPEGYSVSREKKERFSLILESASTNQTSMYLCASSLSRQAYEQYFGPGTRLTVT.

The chain carries TRBV5-1 and TRBJ1-5, with TRBD1 matching 10 bases. The CDR3 loop spans 14 amino acids. CDR1 is SGHRS, CDR2 YFSETQ, per germline. Germline trimming cut 4 bases from V and 7 bases from J; bases unmatched to any gene: 5. The CDR3: CASSTGTGDQPQHF. The CDR3 bases are TGCGCCAGCAGCACCGGGACAGGGGACCAGCCCCAGCATTTT.

V and J are TRBV5-6 and TRBJ2-7; D is uncertain. Trimming removed 4 bases from V and 3 bases from J, with 14 bases in between. Germline lookup yields CDR1 SGHDT and CDR2 YYEEEE. The CDR3 loop spans 14 amino acids. The CDR3 DNA follows: TGTGCCAGCAGCCCGGTAGGGCGGAGCTACGAGCAGTACTTC. Protein product: CASSPVGRSYEQYF.

Remarks on this clonotype: Given a much more abundant clone one base away, this may be a read error. V gene TRBV6-5 combines with J gene TRBJ1-1, with 9 bases fitting TRBD1. Germline lookup yields CDR1 MNHEY and CDR2 SVGAGI. The CDR3 is 15 residues long. CDR3 in DNA: TGTGCCAGCAGTTACCTGACAGGGGGGAACACTGAAGCTTGCTTT. Protein: CASSYLTGGNTEACF.

This chain uses TRBV4-1 with TRBJ1-1, with D unclear. The CDR3 runs to 14 residues. Germline V gene data show CDR1 as MGHRA and CDR2 as YSYEKL. Trimming removed 2 bases from V and 3 bases from J, with 10 bases in between. The CDR3 DNA sequence: TGCGCCAGCAGCCAACCCTCAACAGACACTGAAGCTTTCTTT. Protein sequence: CASSQPSTDTEAFF.

The V gene is TRBV9, the J gene TRBJ1-5; 7 nucleotides agree with TRBD1. Germline V gene data show CDR1 as SGDLS and CDR2 as YYNGEE. Trimming removed 4 bases from V and 6 bases from J; junction bases left unmatched: 7. This CDR3 contains 14 residues. CDR3 DNA sequence: TGTGCCAGCAGCCCAGGGGGGGAGGCTCAGCCCCAGCATTTT. It yields the protein CASSPGGEAQPQHF.

V gene TRBV6-1 combines with J gene TRBJ2-2, with 10 bases fitting TRBD2. Germline V CDR1 and CDR2: MNHNS, SASEGT. The CDR3 is 15 amino acids. V gave up 7 bases and J gave up 3 bases; unmatched junction bases: 5. The CDR3 region is CASNRAGGDTGELFF. The CDR3 bases are TGTGCCAGCAATCGAGCGGGGGGGGACACCGGGGAGCTGTTTTTT.

This clonotype was counted ten times or more. This chain joins TRBV6-1 and TRBJ2-2, with TRBD1 as a possible D gene (6 bases). V gave up 8 bases and J gave up 4 bases, with 14 bases separating them. CDR1 is MNHNS, CDR2 SASEGT, per germline. The CDR3 runs 14 residues. In DNA form, the CDR3 reads TGTGCCAGCGAAACAGGGTGTGGCACCGGGGAGCTGTTTTTT. Encoded protein: CASETGCGTGELFF.